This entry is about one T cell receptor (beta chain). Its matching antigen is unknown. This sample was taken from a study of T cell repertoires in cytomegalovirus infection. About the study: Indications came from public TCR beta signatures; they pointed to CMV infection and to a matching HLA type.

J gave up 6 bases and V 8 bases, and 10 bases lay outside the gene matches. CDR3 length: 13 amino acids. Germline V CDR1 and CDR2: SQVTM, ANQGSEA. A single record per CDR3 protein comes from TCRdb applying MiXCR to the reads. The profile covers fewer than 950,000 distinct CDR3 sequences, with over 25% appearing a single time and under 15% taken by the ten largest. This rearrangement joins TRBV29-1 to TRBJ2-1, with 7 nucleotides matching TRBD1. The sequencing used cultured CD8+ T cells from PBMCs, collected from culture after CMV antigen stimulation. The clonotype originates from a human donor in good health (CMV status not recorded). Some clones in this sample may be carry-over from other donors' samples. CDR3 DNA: TGCAGCTTCGACCGGGACAGCGCCAATGAGCAGTTCTTC. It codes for CSFDRDSANEQFF.